These 2 T cell receptor beta chains were sequenced from one sample in a study of shared clonotypes between healthy human individuals. Generated by immunoSEQ multiplex PCR, the TCRdb table keeps only in-frame clones and is missing some. The sample consists of around 2,000,000 clones, about 95% of them appearing once. CD45RO-negative CD8 cells positively selected for CCR7 made up the naive population, which excluded terminally differentiated effector memory CD45RA+ cells. Sequences were obtained from naive CD8+ T cells sorted from blood. All receptors derive from a man between 18 and 29 years old in good health.

The rearrangement joins TRBV9 to TRBJ2-1, with 7 bases identical to TRBD2. This CDR3 is 16 amino acids long. Germline-derived CDR1 and CDR2 are SGDLS and YYNGEE. The V and J ends lost 0 bases and 2 bases, in that order; junction bases with no gene match: 5. The CDR3 coding sequence is TGTGCCAGCAGCGTAGTTCGGCTAGCGGCCTACAATGAGCAGTTCTTC. Its translation is CASSVVRLAAYNEQFF.

The J gene is TRBJ1-6, the V gene TRBV30; possibly TRBD1 for D (5 bases). V shed 5 bases and J shed 9 bases, with 14 bases lying between them. Germline CDR1 is GTSNPN and CDR2 is SVGIG (reference sequence). CDR3 length: 13 amino acids. DNA for the CDR3: TGTGCCTGGGACAGTGGGGGGATTTCACCCCTCCACTTT. Protein sequence: CAWDSGGISPLHF.